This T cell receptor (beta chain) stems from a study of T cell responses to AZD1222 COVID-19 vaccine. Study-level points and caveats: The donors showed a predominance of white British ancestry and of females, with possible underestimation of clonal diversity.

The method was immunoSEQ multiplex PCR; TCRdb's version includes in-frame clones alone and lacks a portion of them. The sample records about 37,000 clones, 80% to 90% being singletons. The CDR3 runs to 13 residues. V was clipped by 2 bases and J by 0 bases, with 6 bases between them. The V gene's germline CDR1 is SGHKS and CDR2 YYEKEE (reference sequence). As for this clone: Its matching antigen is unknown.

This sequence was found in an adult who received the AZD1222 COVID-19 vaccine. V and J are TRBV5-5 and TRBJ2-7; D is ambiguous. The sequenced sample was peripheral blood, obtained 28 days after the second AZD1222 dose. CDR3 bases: TGTGCCAGCAGCTTCACAGTCTCCTACGAGCAGTACTTC. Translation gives CASSFTVSYEQYF.